Given below is one T cell receptor (beta chain) in context. The antigen this receptor binds is unknown. No quality values exist for individual bases; no much larger clone is one base distant. Participants in the prospective study were enrolled through a virtual design, were aged roughly 18 to 100 years, and lived in under 25 United States geographic areas. In the prospective study, cohorts were assigned on the basis of participant-reported clinical history obtained from a screening survey and a study questionnaire. In the prospective study, whole blood, serum and a nasopharyngeal or oropharyngeal swab were collected from each participant by mobile phlebotomists. Additional blood draws and questionnaires over a 2-month period could optionally be provided by prospective study participants. Blood samples from the prospective study were shipped frozen or at room temperature prior to DNA extraction. This sample is part of a study of blood T cell repertoires in COVID-19 (dated by TCRdb to 2020 to 2021). About the investigation overall: Samples from collaborators originated in the United States, Italy and Spain and spanned both the acute and convalescent phases of COVID-19. The prospective study material was composed of cDNA or gDNA derived from T cells, B-cell-depleted T cells, or PBMCs. Deeply sampled blood TCRbeta repertoires from subjects exposed to, actively infected with, or recovered from COVID-19 were included in the dataset. The repertoires were made available in a free public database intended to serve as a resource for research on the immune response to SARS-CoV-2. Samples came from the ongoing ImmuneRACE study (first 160 participants) plus 1,254 subjects from 6 global collaborators. Nearly every sample came with metadata listing a de-identified subject ID, COVID-19 status, age in years and sex. Where available, HLA class I and class II types were obtained from metadata supplied by the sample provider rather than from assay-based typing.

CDR1 and CDR2, looked up from the germline V gene, are SGHRS and YFSETQ. The CDR3 covers 19 residues, taking in both the cysteine and the phenylalanine. CDR3 DNA only is kept here, 57 bases in frame from base 1. V loses 0 bases, J loses 4 bases, and the germline ends lie 25 bases apart. TCRbeta CDR3 regions were amplified from genomic DNA by means of the immunoSEQ Assay, a bias-controlled multiplex PCR. The original pipeline was this. The number of nucleated cells in each sample was estimated by amplification of reference gene primers within the assay. To quantify the absolute abundance of each unique TCRbeta CDR3 rearrangement, sequence reads were collapsed and filtered. For each sample, productive Simpson clonality was calculated as the square root of Simpson's diversity index across productive rearrangements. As stored in TCRdb, this immuneACCESS dataset retains in-frame rearrangements with V and J assigned. A fraction of the clones does not appear; measured against another copy, unresolved V genes explain less than half of the discrepancy, and the remainder lacks a known reason. V and J calls and clone size are copied from that table; D and trimming were computed from the DNA. The sample table records 250,000 to 350,000 clones; 90% of these occur just once. Around 4.5% of the sample lies in the top ten.

What the research found in general, with its limitations: Clinical and demographic metadata were provided uncurated, with the amount varying by source and participant.

The TCR originated in a woman aged 18-30 years with acute COVID-19. The sequence is built from TRBV5-1 and TRBJ1-2, with the D segment identity uncertain. Sequencing was carried out using PBMCs or T cells enriched from blood (not recorded which). This receptor carries the CDR3 CASSLGGLDAKQLGYGYTF. The bases are TGCGCCAGCAGCTTGGGAGGGTTGGACGCCAAGCAACTGGGCTATGGCTACACCTTC.